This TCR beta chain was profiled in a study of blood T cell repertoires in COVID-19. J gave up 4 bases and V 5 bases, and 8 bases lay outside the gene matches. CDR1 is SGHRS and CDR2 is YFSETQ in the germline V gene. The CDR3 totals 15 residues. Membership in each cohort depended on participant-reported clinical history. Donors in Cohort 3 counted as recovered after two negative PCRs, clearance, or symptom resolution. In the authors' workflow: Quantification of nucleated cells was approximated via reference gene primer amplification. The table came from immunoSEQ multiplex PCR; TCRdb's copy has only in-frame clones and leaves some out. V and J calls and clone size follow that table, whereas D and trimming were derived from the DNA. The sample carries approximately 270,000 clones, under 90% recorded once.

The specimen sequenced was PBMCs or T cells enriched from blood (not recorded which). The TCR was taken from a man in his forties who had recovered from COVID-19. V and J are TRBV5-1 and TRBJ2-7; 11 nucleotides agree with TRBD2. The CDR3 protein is CASRLIGTSGYEQYF. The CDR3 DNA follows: TGCGCCAGCAGATTAATCGGGACTAGCGGATACGAGCAGTACTTC.